Listed below are T cell receptor beta chains from one sample, sequenced in a study of CD8+ T cells in alopecia areata. Sequenced by immunoSEQ multiplex PCR; TCRdb stores in-frame clones only, minus some. The sample holds some 130,000 clones, around 56% seen once. Sequencing was performed on CD4+ T cells sorted from blood, taken at week 4, from a patient treated with tofacitinib. The origin of the receptors is a human donor with alopecia areata. The CDR3 runs from the conserved cysteine through the conserved F or W. D genes are given only for firm matches. For some rows the clone size is stated as once, few or many, or as a class when expanded; others skip it.

>TRBD1|TRBV5-1|TRBJ1-2|.
CASSPEGQGTRPGYTF
TGCGCCAGCAGCCCGGAAGGACAGGGGACCCGTCCGGGCTACACCTTC
>.|TRBV2|TRBJ2-6|few
CASSRDGSSGANVLTF
TGTGCCAGCAGTAGGGACGGAAGCTCTGGGGCCAACGTCCTGACTTTC
>.|TRBV6-6|TRBJ1-3|.
CATRYQSSGNTIYF
TGTGCCACCCGTTACCAGAGCTCTGGAAACACCATATATTTT
>.|TRBV15|TRBJ2-5|.
CATSMQSAGQETQYF
TGTGCCACCAGCATGCAATCAGCAGGACAAGAGACCCAGTACTTC
>TRBD1|TRBV19|TRBJ1-5|few
CASSTMDRGANQPQHF
TGTGCCAGTAGTACAATGGACAGGGGGGCGAATCAGCCCCAGCATTTT
>.|TRBV5-5|TRBJ2-1|few
CASTHVDAGNNEQFF
TGTGCCAGCACCCATGTTGACGCAGGTAACAATGAGCAGTTCTTC
>TRBD1|TRBV30|TRBJ1-1|.
CAWSRQGNTEAFF
TGTGCCTGGAGTAGACAGGGGAACACTGAAGCTTTCTTT
>.|TRBV2|TRBJ1-5|.
CASSVTSPGPQHF
TGTGCCAGCAGTGTGACCAGTCCTGGGCCCCAGCATTTT
>.|TRBV18|TRBJ2-5|.
CASSPRTTETQYF
TGTGCCAGCTCACCTAGGACCACGGAGACCCAGTACTTC
>TRBD2|TRBV6-1|TRBJ2-1|.
CAVDGLAGGEDEQFF
TGTGCCGTGGATGGACTAGCGGGAGGTGAGGATGAGCAGTTCTTC
>.|TRBV23-1|TRBJ1-5|.
CASSQWKGRNQPQHF
TGCGCCAGCAGTCAATGGAAGGGACGCAATCAGCCCCAGCATTTT
>.|TRBV30|TRBJ2-7|.
CAWSKGSEYEQYF
TGTGCCTGGAGTAAGGGGAGCGAGTACGAGCAGTACTTC
>.|TRBV18|TRBJ2-3|few
CASSPHSTDTQYF
TGTGCCAGCTCACCCCATAGCACAGATACGCAGTATTTT
>.|TRBV5-6|TRBJ2-6|few
CASSSFIRTSGANVLTF
TGTGCCAGCAGCTCTTTCATCCGAACCTCTGGGGCCAACGTCCTGACTTTC
>.|TRBV27|TRBJ1-3|few
CASSSPGNTIYF
TGTGCCAGCAGTTCACCTGGAAACACCATATATTTT
>.|TRBV7-2|TRBJ2-2|.
CASSPGGSSTGELFF
TGTGCCAGCAGCCCCGGTGGGTCGAGCACCGGGGAGCTGTTTTTT
>.|TRBV7-9|TRBJ2-7|.
CASSLVAGASYEQYF
TGTGCCAGCAGCTTAGTTGCGGGGGCCTCCTACGAGCAGTACTTC
>.|TRBV5-1|TRBJ2-7|.
CASSLEGTFDEQYF
TGCGCCAGCAGCTTGGAAGGGACATTCGACGAGCAGTACTTC
>TRBD1|TRBV6-5|TRBJ1-4|.
CASQGAGVNEKLFF
TGTGCCAGCCAGGGGGCAGGAGTAAATGAAAAACTGTTTTTT
>TRBD1|TRBV29-1|TRBJ1-2|.
CSVNPADRGGYGYTF
TGCAGCGTTAACCCCGCCGACAGGGGAGGTTATGGCTACACCTTC
>.|TRBV5-1|TRBJ2-7|.
CASSVGDEQYF
TGCGCCAGCAGCGTGGGAGACGAGCAGTACTTC
>TRBD2|TRBV30|TRBJ2-5|.
CAWSPGLLETQYF
TGTGCCTGGAGCCCGGGACTATTGGAGACCCAGTACTTC
>.|TRBV2|TRBJ1-5|.
CASSVMGGSQPQHF
TGTGCCAGCAGCGTAATGGGGGGAAGTCAGCCCCAGCATTTT
>TRBD1|TRBV9|TRBJ1-1|.
CASSARQGVTEAFF
TGTGCCAGCAGCGCTCGACAGGGGGTAACTGAAGCTTTCTTT
>TRBD1|TRBV27|TRBJ2-7|.
CASSLSLSGGGYEQYF
TGTGCCAGCAGTTTATCGTTGTCAGGGGGTGGCTACGAGCAGTACTTC
>.|TRBV7-9|TRBJ2-3|many
CASSLEATDTQYF
TGTGCCAGCAGCTTGGAAGCCACAGATACGCAGTATTTT
>.|TRBV11-2|TRBJ1-6|.
CASSFGDYNSPLHF
TGTGCCAGCAGCTTCGGAGACTATAATTCACCCCTCCACTTT
>TRBD1|TRBV29-1|TRBJ2-3|once
CSSTTGQTDTQYF
TGCAGCTCCACGACAGGGCAAACAGATACGCAGTATTTT
>TRBD2|TRBV9|TRBJ2-1|few
CASSVGSAGGSDEQFF
TGTGCCAGCAGCGTAGGATCAGCGGGAGGGTCGGATGAGCAGTTCTTC
>.|TRBV6-5|TRBJ2-2|many
CASRARGELFF
TGTGCCAGCAGGGCCCGCGGGGAGCTGTTTTTT
>.|TRBV6-6|TRBJ1-5|.
CASSRDITQPQHF
TGTGCCAGCAGCAGGGACATCACCCAGCCCCAGCATTTT
>.|TRBV29-1|TRBJ2-1|.
CSAAPLTRSYNEQFF
TGCAGCGCCGCGCCCCTTACCAGGTCCTACAATGAGCAGTTCTTC
>.|TRBV4-2|TRBJ2-3|few
CASSQTKADTQYF
TGTGCCAGCAGCCAGACGAAGGCAGATACGCAGTATTTT
>.|TRBV4-1|TRBJ1-4|.
CASSQRGGEKLFF
TGCGCCAGCAGCCAACGTGGGGGTGAAAAACTGTTTTTT
>TRBD1|TRBV2|TRBJ2-3|few
CASSGDRFSTDTQYF
TGTGCCAGCAGTGGGGACAGATTTAGCACAGATACGCAGTATTTT